This entry is about one T cell receptor beta chain. No antigen is known for it. Unmatched junction bases numbered 4, after V lost 4 bases and J lost 2 bases. This CDR3 spans 15 amino acids. CDR1 is SEHNR and CDR2 is FQNEAQ in the germline V gene (reference sequence). This sample is drawn from a study of memory B cells and T cells in multiple sclerosis. Assay used: immunoSEQ multiplex PCR; TCRdb lists only in-frame clones, some missing. Among a few hundred clones, more than 75% were seen once, and the ten largest hold roughly 25%. The study, taken as a whole, reports: Normalization was needed because clone-set size differences affected shared clonotype counts.

The sample comprised brain tissue. The receptor's source is a human donor with multiple sclerosis. This chain joins TRBV7-9 and TRBJ2-7; 11 nucleotides align to TRBD2. CDR3 sequence (DNA): TGTGCCAGCAGCTCGGTAGCGGGAGGGCCCTACGAGCAGTACTTC. Translation: CASSSVAGGPYEQYF.